The 21 T cell receptor beta chains below were found in one sample sequenced in a study of Ad26.COV2.S vaccination and SARS-CoV-2 variants. Treatment defined: approximately 18 received Ad26.COV2.S at low or high dose, single or two shots; 5 received placebo; per-sample allocation not given. Specimens were obtained on day 63 following the first vaccine or placebo injection. TCRdb keeps only in-frame clones here, not all; method: immunoSEQ multiplex PCR. This repertoire shows 380,000 or so clones, around nine tenths found once; its top ten account for approximately 12%. This sample comprised peripheral blood, obtained in a trial of Ad26.COV2.S vaccine versus placebo. The receptors were gathered from a person aged 18-60 years who received the Ad26.COV2.S COVID-19 vaccine or a placebo.

V is TRBV12-3 or TRBV12-4 and J is TRBJ2-3, with D unresolved. The V end lost 8 bases, the J end lost 4 bases, and 7 bases lay between the germline ends. The CDR3 extends over 11 amino acids. The CDR3 protein is CASAAADTQYF. In DNA form, the CDR3 reads TGTGCCAGCGCCGCGGCAGATACGCAGTATTTT.

The V call is TRBV6-5, the J call TRBJ2-4; 8 bases match TRBD1. Germline V gene lookup returns CDR1 MNHEY and CDR2 SVGAGI. V shed 10 bases, J shed 3 bases, and the junction held 8 bases outside the gene matches. This CDR3 region has 14 residues. CDR3 loop: CATATGDNKNIQYF. DNA for the CDR3: TGTGCCACCGCGACAGGGGATAACAAAAACATTCAGTACTTC.

A remark on this clone: The same CDR3 can be traced to other DNA sequences in this sample. CDR3 sequence (DNA): TGTGCCAGCACCGGGGGCACAGATACGCAGTATTTT. Its translation is CASTGGTDTQYF. The chain is built from TRBV28 and TRBJ2-3, with a possible D match to TRBD2 (5 bases). The V gene lost 7 bases and the J gene lost 1 base, with 6 bases spanning the gap. Per the germline V gene, CDR1 is MDHEN and CDR2 is SYDVKM. This CDR3 has 12 amino acids.

The chain recombines TRBV6-1 with TRBJ1-2; D is uncertain. Germline-derived CDR1 and CDR2 are MNHNS and SASEGT. V gave up 3 bases and J gave up 4 bases, with 12 bases separating them. The CDR3 contains 14 residues. CDR3 sequence: CASSDSGNLYGYTF. The CDR3 DNA sequence: TGTGCCAGCAGTGATTCGGGAAACCTCTATGGCTACACCTTC.

The chain carries TRBV27 and TRBJ1-2, with D perhaps matching TRBD1 (5 bases). CDR3 length equals 14 residues. CDR1 is MNHEY and CDR2 is SMNVEV in the germline V gene (reference sequence). V was shortened by 6 bases and J by 2 bases, with 13 bases between the two germline ends. CDR3 DNA sequence: TGTGCCAGCAGCCCACGGGGGAAAAACTATGGCTACACCTTC. Protein product: CASSPRGKNYGYTF.

This chain connects TRBV19 to TRBJ2-3; D remains ambiguous. The CDR3 has 16 amino acids. The germline V gene encodes CDR1 LNHDA and CDR2 SQIVND (reference sequence). Trimming stripped 4 bases from V and 3 bases from J, with 17 bases between. The chain's CDR3 is CASSRLRDTRTDTQYF. The CDR3 DNA reads TGTGCCAGTAGTAGGCTAAGGGATACACGGACAGATACGCAGTATTTT.

V usage is TRBV19 and J usage is TRBJ1-5; D call uncertain. V gave up 9 bases and J gave up 3 bases, with 18 bases separating them. This CDR3 is 15 amino acids long. Germline V gene lookup returns CDR1 LNHDA and CDR2 SQIVND (reference sequence). The CDR3 coding sequence is TGTGCCAGCGAGACAACCCACCACACCAATCAGCCCCAGCATTTT. Translation gives CASETTHHTNQPQHF.

This chain connects TRBV7-9 to TRBJ1-2; TRBD1 aligns across 7 bases. This CDR3 has 14 amino acids. With V trimmed by 5 bases and J by 8 bases, 11 bases remained unmatched. Germline CDR1 and CDR2: SEHNR and FQNEAQ (reference sequence). Written as DNA, the CDR3 is TGTGCCAGCAGCGCCCGGGGAGGGGGCGACGGCTACACCTTC. Protein product: CASSARGGGDGYTF.

CDR3 region: CASSTRLSGYEQYF. The CDR3 DNA is TGTGCCAGCAGCACTCGTCTATCAGGCTACGAGCAGTACTTC. The gene calls are TRBV11-3 and TRBJ2-7; D is uncertain. Per the germline V gene, CDR1 is SGHNT and CDR2 is YENEEA. The CDR3 is made up of 14 amino acids. Trimming took off 5 bases at V and 3 bases at J, with 14 bases between the two ends.

The V call is TRBV5-4, the J call TRBJ1-5, with TRBD1 as a possible D gene (5 bases). Germline CDR1 reads SGHNT; CDR2 reads YYREEE (reference sequence). CDR3 length: 19 amino acids. V was trimmed by 4 bases and J by 0 bases, leaving 23 bases between them. The CDR3 spells CASSPSPGVAGISNQPQHF. The CDR3 nucleotides read TGTGCCAGCAGCCCCTCCCCGGGAGTGGCAGGGATTAGCAATCAGCCCCAGCATTTT.

This chain connects TRBV2 to TRBJ1-4; 7 bases line up with TRBD1. V was clipped by 7 bases and J by 8 bases; unmatched bases: 10. Germline V lookup: CDR1 SNHLY, CDR2 FYNNEI. The CDR3 has 14 residues. The CDR3 region is CASNFRGQNEKLFF. CDR3 nucleotides: TGTGCCAGCAACTTCAGGGGACAGAACGAAAAACTGTTTTTT.

The gene calls are TRBV5-6 and TRBJ2-2, with 8 positions matching TRBD2. Trimming took 3 bases from V and 1 from J; bases not matched to a gene: 2. The CDR3 totals 15 residues. Germline-derived CDR1 and CDR2 are SGHDT and YYEEEE. DNA for the CDR3: TGTGCCAGCAGCTCTAGCGGGTGGAACACCGGGGAGCTGTTTTTT. Translated: CASSSSGWNTGELFF.

Note on this clone: One end of the junction is discordant with germline, which a read error may explain. This chain links TRBV7-7 with TRBJ2-5, with 10 bases aligning to TRBD2. The CDR3 totals 15 residues. Germline V lookup: CDR1 SSHAT, CDR2 FNYEAQ (reference sequence). CDR3 sequence reads: CASSLQRGGRETQYF. CDR3 DNA sequence: TGTGCTAGCAGCCTCCAGCGGGGGGGCCGAGAGACCCAGTACTTC.

This sequence joins TRBV11-2 and TRBJ2-7; D might be TRBD1 or TRBD2, each matching 5 bases. The CDR3 sequence is 14 residues long. CDR1 is SGHAT and CDR2 is FQNNGV in the germline V gene. V lost 5 bases to trimming and J lost 7 bases, with 18 bases between them. The CDR3 region has the DNA TGTGCCAGCAGCCTGGGACCCACTCTTGATGAGCAGTACTTC. This encodes CASSLGPTLDEQYF.

CDR3 sequence reads: CASSETGRGPGEQYF. CDR3 DNA: TGTGCCAGCAGCGAGACGGGGAGGGGGCCAGGGGAGCAGTACTTC. The chain uses TRBV28 and TRBJ2-7; D tentatively reads TRBD1 or TRBD2 (7 bases each). The CDR3 loop spans 15 amino acids. V lost 6 bases and J lost 7, with 22 bases in between. Germline CDR1 is MDHEN and CDR2 is SYDVKM.

This clone was observed once. V usage is TRBV18 and J usage is TRBJ2-1; 11 nucleotides line up with TRBD2. The CDR3 is made up of 16 amino acids. Germline trimming cut 3 bases from V and 5 bases from J; bases unmatched to any gene: 6. Germline lookup yields CDR1 KGHSH and CDR2 LQKENI. DNA for the CDR3: TGTGCCAGCTCACCCGGGACTAGCGGCCAGCACAATGAGCAGTTCTTC. Its protein is CASSPGTSGQHNEQFF.

V gene TRBV5-1 combines with J gene TRBJ1-5; TRBD1 aligns across 7 bases. Germline values: CDR1 SGHRS, CDR2 YFSETQ. This CDR3 has 13 residues. V was pared by 0 bases and J by 8 bases, with 2 bases of the junction left unmatched. CDR3 region: CASSLGQGEPQHF. In nucleotides, the CDR3 is TGCGCCAGCAGCTTGGGACAGGGTGAGCCCCAGCATTTT.

This clone was detected a few times. This rearrangement joins TRBV4-1 to TRBJ1-3; D is possibly TRBD1 (5 bases). This CDR3 has 16 amino acids. Trimming took off 4 bases at V and 0 bases at J, with 13 bases between the two ends. Germline CDR1 reads MGHRA; CDR2 reads YSYEKL. CDR3 sequence (DNA): TGCGCCAGCAGCCCTTCTACCGGGGCCTCTGGAAACACCATATATTTT. As protein: CASSPSTGASGNTIYF.

In this sample, this clone turned up once. The chain carries TRBV4-3 and TRBJ2-3, with TRBD2 matching over 8 bases. Germline CDR1 and CDR2: LGHNA and YSLEER. The V gene end was trimmed by 3 bases and the J gene end by 1 base; junction bases not matched to a gene: 6. The CDR3 has 16 residues. The CDR3 sequence: CASSQLAGQGTDTQYF. CDR3 in DNA: TGCGCCAGCAGCCAGCTAGCGGGCCAAGGCACAGATACGCAGTATTTT.

The genes are TRBV5-1 and TRBJ2-1, with D uncertain. V lost 2 bases, J lost 7 bases, and 13 bases lay in between. Germline CDR1 reads SGHRS; CDR2 reads YFSETQ. This CDR3 is 14 amino acids long. The CDR3 sequence: CASSLRRKENEQFF. The CDR3 DNA sequence: TGCGCCAGCAGCTTAAGACGGAAAGAGAATGAGCAGTTCTTC. Drawing the rest from reference TRBV5-1 and TRBJ2-1, the complete variable domain is KAGVTQTPRYLIKTRGQQVTLSCSPISGHRSVSWYQQTPGQGLQFLFEYFSETQRNKGNFPGRFSGRQFSNSRSEMNVSTLELGDSALYLCASSLRRKENEQFFGPGTRLTVL.

The chain employs TRBV7-2 and TRBJ1-1, with a possible D match to TRBD1 (5 bases). This CDR3 is built from 13 residues. V lost 5 bases and J 3 bases, leaving 10 bases between the germline ends. CDR1 SGHTA and CDR2 FQGNSA come from the germline V gene. CDR3 coding DNA: TGTGCCAGCAGCGCAGGGTGGGACACTGAAGCTTTCTTT. It translates to CASSAGWDTEAFF.